This T cell receptor beta chain derives from a study of CD8+ T cells in alopecia areata. It was cDNA, reverse transcribed from extracted RNA, that served as the sequencing template. Profiled with immunoSEQ multiplex PCR; TCRdb holds only in-frame clones, not every one. The repertoire holds under 200,000 clones, with less than 70% as singletons. Sample treatment: oral pan-JAK inhibitor, 5-10 mg twice daily. CDR1 is SGHTA and CDR2 is FQGNSA in the germline V gene. The CDR3 is 15 residues long. J lost 5 bases, V lost 6 bases, and 10 bases had no gene match. This TCR derives from a human donor with alopecia areata. The chain links TRBV7-2 to TRBJ1-5, with 7 positions matching TRBD1. The sequences come from CD4+ T cells sorted from blood, collected at week 4, from a patient treated with tofacitinib. The CDR3 coding sequence is TGTGCCAGCAGTCCCCGACAGGGTTCACATCAGCCCCAGCATTTT. This codes for CASSPRQGSHQPQHF.